Presented here are 2 T cell receptor beta chains from one specimen sequenced in a study of blood T cell repertoires in COVID-19. The repertoire was sequenced with immunoSEQ multiplex PCR; TCRdb's copy has only in-frame clones and lacks some. There are 300,000 to 350,000 clones in the sample; 90% occur only once, and approximately 4.5% lies in the top ten. Sequencing was done on a sample of PBMCs or T cells enriched from blood (not recorded which). Receptors originate from a woman between 18 and 30 years old with acute COVID-19.

The chain uses TRBV7-2 and TRBJ2-7; 9 bases line up with TRBD1. Unmatched junction bases numbered 11, after V lost 1 base and J lost 7 bases. CDR3 size: 16 residues. Germline V CDR1 and CDR2: SGHTA, FQGNSA. The CDR3 loop is CASSLDGRNRGREQYF. The CDR3 region has the DNA TGTGCCAGCAGCTTAGATGGGAGGAACAGGGGGCGAGAGCAGTACTTC.

The chain couples TRBV30 to TRBJ2-7; D is unclear. This CDR3 is built from 14 residues. Germline values: CDR1 GTSNPN, CDR2 SVGIG (reference sequence). V was pared by 0 bases and J by 4 bases, with 13 bases between. CDR3 coding DNA: TGTGCCTGGAGTGTACGGTCCCCGAGTTACGAGCAGTACTTC. Residues: CAWSVRSPSYEQYF.